The sequence of this T cell receptor beta chain was determined in a study of regulatory T cells in long-lasting Graves disease. Study findings and constraints: Newly diagnosed Graves' patients exceeded persistent ones in TCR diversity.

This CDR3 has 14 residues. Trimming stripped 7 bases from V and 6 bases from J, with 19 bases between. Germline loops: CDR1 MDHEN, CDR2 SYDVKM. This clonotype has a count of ten or more. Its matching antigen is unknown. TCR beta libraries were built with iRepertoire HTBI primers and Arm-PCR of CDR3 regions. TCRdb re-derived calls from the multiplex PCR reads in MiXCR, one entry per CDR3 protein. The sample holds 650,000 to 850,000 distinct CDR3 sequences; roughly 30% are singletons and the top ten take around 42%. The time point: persistent/refractory GD, antithyroid drugs over 5 years with positive TRAb. Generation of the TCR library employed RNA extracted from PBMCs. American Thyroid Association guidelines defined Graves' disease diagnosis.

The J gene is TRBJ2-7, the V gene TRBV28, with D possibly TRBD2 on 5 matching bases. This clonotype was sampled from a female donor with Graves disease. The starting material was peripheral blood mononuclear cells (PBMCs), obtained when the disease was refractory, from a patient treated with antithyroid drugs. CDR3 nucleotides: TGTGCCAGCACCCCCCAACTCGGGAAAAGCGAGCAGTACTTC. Protein sequence: CASTPQLGKSEQYF.